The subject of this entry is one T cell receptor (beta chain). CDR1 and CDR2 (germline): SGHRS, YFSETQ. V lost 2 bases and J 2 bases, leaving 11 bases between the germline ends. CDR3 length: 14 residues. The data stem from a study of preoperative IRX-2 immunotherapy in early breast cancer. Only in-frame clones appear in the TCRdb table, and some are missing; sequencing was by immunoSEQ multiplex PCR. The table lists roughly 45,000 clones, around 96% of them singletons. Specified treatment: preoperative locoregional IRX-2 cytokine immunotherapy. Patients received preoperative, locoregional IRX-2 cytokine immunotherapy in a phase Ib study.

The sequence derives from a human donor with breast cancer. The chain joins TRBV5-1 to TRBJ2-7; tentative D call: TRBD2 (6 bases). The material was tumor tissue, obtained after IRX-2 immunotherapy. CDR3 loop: CASSFGGEAYEQYF. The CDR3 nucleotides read TGCGCCAGCAGCTTTGGCGGGGAAGCCTACGAGCAGTACTTC.